The 3 T cell receptor beta chains reported below all come from one sample, sequenced in a study of CD8 T cells in Susac syndrome. The authors reverse transcribed roughly 0.5 to 1 ug RNA with random hexamers. One entry per CDR3 protein, called by TCRdb with MiXCR from the immunoSEQ multiplex PCR reads. The sample has about 430,000 distinct CDR3 sequences; roughly 85% are singletons. The specimen sequenced was CD8+ T cells from PBMCs. These receptors originate from a human donor with multiple sclerosis.

This clonotype appeared once. This chain joins TRBV7-9 and TRBJ2-1; 8 nucleotides line up with TRBD1. Germline V gives CDR1 SEHNR, CDR2 FQNEAQ (reference sequence). The V and J ends lost 0 bases and 5 bases, in that order; junction bases with no gene match: 3. CDR3 length: 15 amino acids. The CDR3 here is CASSLAQGADNEQFF. In DNA, the CDR3 is TGTGCCAGCAGCTTAGCCCAGGGGGCGGACAATGAGCAGTTCTTC.

This clonotype has more than one count but fewer than ten. The chain carries TRBV10-2 and TRBJ1-2; 7 bases are shared with TRBD1. Looked up from germline, CDR1 is WSHSY and CDR2 is SAAADI. This CDR3 region has 14 residues. V gave up 5 bases and J gave up 2 bases; unmatched junction bases: 5. CDR3: CASSPEDRNYGYTF. DNA for the CDR3: TGCGCCAGCAGTCCCGAGGACAGGAACTATGGCTACACCTTC.

The rearrangement links TRBV19 to TRBJ2-7; D gene uncertain. V was shortened by 3 bases and J by 5 bases, with 11 bases between the two germline ends. Looked up from germline, CDR1 is LNHDA and CDR2 is SQIVND (reference sequence). The CDR3 contains 13 residues. CDR3 nucleotides: TGTGCCAGTAGTATTTACAATGGCGACGAGCAGTACTTC. This encodes CASSIYNGDEQYF.